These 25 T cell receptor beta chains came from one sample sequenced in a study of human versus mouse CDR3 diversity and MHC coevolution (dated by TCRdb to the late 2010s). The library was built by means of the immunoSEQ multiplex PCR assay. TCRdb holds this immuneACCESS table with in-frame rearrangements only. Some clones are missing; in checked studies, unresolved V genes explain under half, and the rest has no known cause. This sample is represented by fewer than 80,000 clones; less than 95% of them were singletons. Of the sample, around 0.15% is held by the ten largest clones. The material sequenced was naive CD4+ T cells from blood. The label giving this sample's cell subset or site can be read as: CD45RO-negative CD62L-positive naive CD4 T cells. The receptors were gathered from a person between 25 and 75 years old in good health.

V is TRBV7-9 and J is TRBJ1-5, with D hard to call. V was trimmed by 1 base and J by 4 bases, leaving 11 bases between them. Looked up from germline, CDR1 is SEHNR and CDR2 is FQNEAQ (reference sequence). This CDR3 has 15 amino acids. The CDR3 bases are TGTGCCAGCAGCTTAGGAATCGAGTCGAATCAGCCCCAGCATTTT. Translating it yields CASSLGIESNQPQHF.

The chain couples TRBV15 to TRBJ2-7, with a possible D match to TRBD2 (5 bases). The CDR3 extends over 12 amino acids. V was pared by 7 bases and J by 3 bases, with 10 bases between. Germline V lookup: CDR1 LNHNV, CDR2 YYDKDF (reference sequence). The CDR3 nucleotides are TGTGCCACCAAGAGGGAAGGCTACGAGCAGTACTTC. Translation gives CATKREGYEQYF.

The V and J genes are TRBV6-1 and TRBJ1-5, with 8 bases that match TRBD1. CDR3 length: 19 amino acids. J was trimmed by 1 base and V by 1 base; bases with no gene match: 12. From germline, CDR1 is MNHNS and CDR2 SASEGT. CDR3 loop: CASSEVLAGRQGSNQPQHF. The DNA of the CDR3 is TGTGCCAGCAGTGAAGTCTTGGCAGGCCGACAGGGGAGCAATCAGCCCCAGCATTTT.

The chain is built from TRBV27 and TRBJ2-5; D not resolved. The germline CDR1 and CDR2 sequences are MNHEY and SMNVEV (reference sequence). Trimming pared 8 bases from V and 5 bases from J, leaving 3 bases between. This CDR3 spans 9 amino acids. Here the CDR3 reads CASLETQYF. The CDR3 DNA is TGTGCCAGCCTTGAGACCCAGTACTTC.

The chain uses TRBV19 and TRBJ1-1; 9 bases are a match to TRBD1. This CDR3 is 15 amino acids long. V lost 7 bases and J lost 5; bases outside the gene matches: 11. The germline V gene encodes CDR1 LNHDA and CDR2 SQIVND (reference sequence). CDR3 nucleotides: TGTGCCAGTAACCACAGGGGGCGAGATCGGACTGAAGCTTTCTTT. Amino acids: CASNHRGRDRTEAFF.

CDR3 nucleotide sequence: TGTGCCAGCAGCTTGGGACAGGGAACGGGTGAAGCTTTCTTT. It encodes CASSLGQGTGEAFF. The V and J genes are TRBV5-5 and TRBJ1-1; 7 bases are shared with TRBD1. The CDR3 spans 14 residues. With V trimmed by 0 bases and J by 7 bases, 6 bases remained unmatched. Germline CDR1 is SGHKS and CDR2 is YYEKEE (reference sequence).

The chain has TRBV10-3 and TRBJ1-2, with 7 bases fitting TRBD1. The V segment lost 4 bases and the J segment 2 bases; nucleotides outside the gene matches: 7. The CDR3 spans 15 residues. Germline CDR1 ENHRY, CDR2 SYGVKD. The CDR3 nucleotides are TGTGCCATCAGTGTACAAGGGGGCACGAACTATGGCTACACCTTC. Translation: CAISVQGGTNYGYTF.

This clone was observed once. DNA for the CDR3: TGCGCCAGCAGCCAAGGTGAAAAGGGTCTAGCGGGAGTCAATGAGCAGTTCTTC. Translating gives CASSQGEKGLAGVNEQFF. This chain connects TRBV4-1 to TRBJ2-1, with TRBD2 identical over 10 bases. The junction had 12 bases not matched to a gene; V was cut back by 1 base and J by 6 bases. CDR1 is MGHRA and CDR2 is YSYEKL in the germline V gene. There are 18 residues in the CDR3.

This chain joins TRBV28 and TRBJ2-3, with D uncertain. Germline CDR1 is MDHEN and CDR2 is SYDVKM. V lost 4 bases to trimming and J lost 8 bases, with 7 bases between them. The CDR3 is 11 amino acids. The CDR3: CASSSPGTQYF. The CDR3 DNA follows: TGTGCCAGCAGTTCCCCCGGTACGCAGTATTTT. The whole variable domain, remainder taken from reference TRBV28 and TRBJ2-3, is DVKVTQSSRYLVKRTGEKVFLECVQDMDHENMFWYRQDPGLGLRLIYFSYDVKMKEKGDIPEGYSVSREKKERFSLILESASTNQTSMYLCASSSPGTQYFGPGTRLTVL.

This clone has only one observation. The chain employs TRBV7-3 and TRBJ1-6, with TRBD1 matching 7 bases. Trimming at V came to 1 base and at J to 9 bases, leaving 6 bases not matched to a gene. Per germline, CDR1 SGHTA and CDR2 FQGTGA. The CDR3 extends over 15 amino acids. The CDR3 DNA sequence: TGTGCCAGCAGCTTAAGCAAGGGGACAGCTTCACCCCTCCACTTT. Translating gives CASSLSKGTASPLHF.

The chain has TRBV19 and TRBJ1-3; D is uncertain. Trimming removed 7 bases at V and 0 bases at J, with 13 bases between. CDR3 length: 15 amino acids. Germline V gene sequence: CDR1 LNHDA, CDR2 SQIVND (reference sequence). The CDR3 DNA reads TGTGCCAGTACCCCTTGGCCCAGCTCTGGAAACACCATATATTTT. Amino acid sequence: CASTPWPSSGNTIYF. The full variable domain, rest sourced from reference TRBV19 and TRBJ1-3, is DGGITQSPKYLFRKEGQNVTLSCEQNLNHDAMYWYRQDPGQGLRLIYYSQIVNDFQKGDIAEGYSVSREKKESFPLTVTSAQKNPTAFYLCASTPWPSSGNTIYFGEGSWLTVV.

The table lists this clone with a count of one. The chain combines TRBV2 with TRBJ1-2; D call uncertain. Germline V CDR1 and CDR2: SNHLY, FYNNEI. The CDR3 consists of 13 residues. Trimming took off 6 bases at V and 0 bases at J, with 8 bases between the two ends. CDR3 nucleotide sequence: TGTGCCAGCAGAGCGAGTGCTAACTATGGCTACACCTTC. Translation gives CASRASANYGYTF.

The CDR3 region is CASSLDPSGGYEQYF. In DNA, the CDR3 is TGCGCCAGCAGCTTGGATCCTAGCGGGGGGTACGAGCAGTACTTC. The chain recombines TRBV5-1 with TRBJ2-5; the match to TRBD2 covers 11 bases. The J call could be wrong; TRBJ2-7 is a better fit for the DNA end. This CDR3 contains 15 residues. CDR1 and CDR2 (germline): SGHRS, YFSETQ.

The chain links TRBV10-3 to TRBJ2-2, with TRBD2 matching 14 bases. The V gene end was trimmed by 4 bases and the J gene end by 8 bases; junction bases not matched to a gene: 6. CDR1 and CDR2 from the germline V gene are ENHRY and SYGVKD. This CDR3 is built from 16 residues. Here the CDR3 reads CAISGGLAGESGELFF. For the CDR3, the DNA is TGTGCCATCAGTGGGGGACTAGCGGGAGAGTCAGGGGAGCTGTTTTTT.

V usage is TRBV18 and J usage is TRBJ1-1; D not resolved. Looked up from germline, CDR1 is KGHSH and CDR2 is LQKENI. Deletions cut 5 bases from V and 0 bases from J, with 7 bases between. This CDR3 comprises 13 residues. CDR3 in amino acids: CASSETVNTEAFF. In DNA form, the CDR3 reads TGTGCCAGCTCAGAAACGGTGAACACTGAAGCTTTCTTT.

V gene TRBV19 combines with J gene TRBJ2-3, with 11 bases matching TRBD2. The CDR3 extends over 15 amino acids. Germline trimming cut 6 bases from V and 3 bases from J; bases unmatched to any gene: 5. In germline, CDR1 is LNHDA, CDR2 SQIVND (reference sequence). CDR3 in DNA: TGTGCCAGTAGCCCAACTAGCGGGAGTACAGATACGCAGTATTTT. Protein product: CASSPTSGSTDTQYF.

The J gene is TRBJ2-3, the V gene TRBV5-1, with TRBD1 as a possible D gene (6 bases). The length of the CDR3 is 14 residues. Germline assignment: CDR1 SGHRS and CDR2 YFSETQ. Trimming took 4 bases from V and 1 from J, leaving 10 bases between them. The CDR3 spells CASSPRQGTDTQYF. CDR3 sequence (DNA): TGCGCCAGCAGCCCTAGACAGGGCACAGATACGCAGTATTTT.

The CDR3 reads CASSPNARSEQYF. The CDR3 DNA sequence: TGTGCCAGCTCACCAAACGCCCGCAGCGAGCAGTACTTC. The chain links TRBV18 to TRBJ2-5, with unresolved D. The J call may not be correct, given that the DNA end is closer to TRBJ2-7. Germline loops: CDR1 KGHSH, CDR2 LQKENI. The CDR3 contains 13 residues.

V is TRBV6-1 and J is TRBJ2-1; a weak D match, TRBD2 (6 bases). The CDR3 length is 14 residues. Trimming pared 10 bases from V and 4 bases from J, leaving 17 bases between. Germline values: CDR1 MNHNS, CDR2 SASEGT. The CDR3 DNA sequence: TGTGCCATTTCCCGGGGGACTTCTTACAATGAGCAGTTCTTC. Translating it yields CAISRGTSYNEQFF.

The CDR3 is CASSGRQGARNGYTF. The CDR3 nucleotides are TGTGCCAGCAGCGGGCGACAGGGGGCGAGAAATGGCTACACCTTC. The J gene is TRBJ1-2, the V gene TRBV9; 10 bases match TRBD1. Germline CDR1 and CDR2: SGDLS and YYNGEE. V was clipped by 3 bases and J by 6 bases; unmatched bases: 8. This CDR3 comprises 15 residues.

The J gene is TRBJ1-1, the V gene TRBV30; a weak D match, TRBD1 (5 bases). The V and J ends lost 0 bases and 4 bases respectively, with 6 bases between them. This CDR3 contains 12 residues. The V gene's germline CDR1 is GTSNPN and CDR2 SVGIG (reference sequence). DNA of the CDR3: TGTGCCTGGAGTGTACAGGTCACTGAAGCTTTCTTT. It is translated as CAWSVQVTEAFF.

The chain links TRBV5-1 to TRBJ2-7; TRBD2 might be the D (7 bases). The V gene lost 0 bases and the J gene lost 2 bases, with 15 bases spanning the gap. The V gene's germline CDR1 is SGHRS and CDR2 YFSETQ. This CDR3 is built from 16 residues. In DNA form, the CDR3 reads TGCGCCAGCAGCTTGGCTCTCAGGGGAGGGGCCTACGAGCAGTACTTC. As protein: CASSLALRGGAYEQYF.

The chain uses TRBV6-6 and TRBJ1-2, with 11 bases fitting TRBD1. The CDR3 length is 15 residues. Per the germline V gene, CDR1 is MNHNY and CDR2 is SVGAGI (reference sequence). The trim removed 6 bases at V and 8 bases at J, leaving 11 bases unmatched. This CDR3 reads CASSPSDRGPGGYTF. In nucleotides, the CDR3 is TGTGCCAGCAGCCCATCGGACAGGGGGCCCGGGGGCTACACCTTC.

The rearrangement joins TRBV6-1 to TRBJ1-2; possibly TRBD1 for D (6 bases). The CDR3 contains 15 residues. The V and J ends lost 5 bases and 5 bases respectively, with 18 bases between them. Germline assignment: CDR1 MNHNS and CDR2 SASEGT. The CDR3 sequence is CASSRDTGQGYGYTF. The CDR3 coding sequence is TGTGCCAGCAGTCGGGACACAGGTCAGGGGTATGGCTACACCTTC.

CDR3 region: CASSTTGGAIEAFF. CDR3 DNA sequence: TGTGCCAGTAGTACCACCGGGGGGGCCATTGAAGCTTTCTTT. V gene TRBV19 combines with J gene TRBJ1-1, with D possibly TRBD1 on 6 matching bases. The CDR3 is 14 residues long. CDR1 is LNHDA, CDR2 SQIVND, per germline (reference sequence). V gave up 4 bases and J gave up 7 bases, with 16 bases separating them.